The present entry profiles one T cell receptor beta chain with its context. This study enrolled people aged 18 to 89 from about two dozen US geographic areas. Generated by immunoSEQ multiplex PCR, the TCRdb table keeps only in-frame clones and is missing some. The data hold some 290,000 clones, with nearly 90% observed a single time. The data derive from a study of blood T cell repertoires in COVID-19. This CDR3 is 14 amino acids long. Germline V CDR1 and CDR2: MNHEY, SMNVEV (reference sequence). Losses at the gene ends were 8 bases for V and 9 bases for J; bases not matched to a gene: 5. V usage is TRBV27 and J usage is TRBJ2-1, with 15 positions matching TRBD2. The clonotype originates from a woman between 25 and 40 years old who had recovered from COVID-19. Source material: PBMCs or T cells enriched from blood (not recorded which). CDR3 protein: CASGTSGRISEQFF. CDR3 in DNA: TGTGCCAGCGGGACTAGCGGGAGGATTTCTGAGCAGTTCTTC.